The T cell receptor beta chain described here comes from a study of blood T cell repertoires in COVID-19. Looking at the study overall: Sites across the United States, Italy and Spain contributed samples from acute and convalescent COVID-19. PBMCs, B-cell-depleted T cells, or T cells were the source of the cDNA or gDNA that made up the material.

Per the authors' pipeline: Estimates of nucleated cell counts were drawn from the amplification of reference gene primers. The repertoire was sequenced with immunoSEQ multiplex PCR; TCRdb's copy has only in-frame clones and lacks some. The V and J calls and the clone size are those of that table, but D and trimming were determined from the DNA. The sample contains some 200,000 clones, approximately 84% of which appear only once. Germline CDR1 SGHRS, CDR2 YFSETQ. The CDR3 is 14 amino acids. The V gene end was trimmed by 3 bases and the J gene end by 0 bases; junction bases not matched to a gene: 1. V usage is TRBV5-1 and J usage is TRBJ1-2; TRBD1 matches at 8 bases. Sequencing input: peripheral blood. The clonotype comes from a human donor with acute or convalescent COVID-19. The donor label of this sample is uncertain. CDR3 in DNA: TGCGCCAGCAGCTCAGGGGGCGCTAACTATGGCTACACCTTC. The encoded protein is CASSSGGANYGYTF.